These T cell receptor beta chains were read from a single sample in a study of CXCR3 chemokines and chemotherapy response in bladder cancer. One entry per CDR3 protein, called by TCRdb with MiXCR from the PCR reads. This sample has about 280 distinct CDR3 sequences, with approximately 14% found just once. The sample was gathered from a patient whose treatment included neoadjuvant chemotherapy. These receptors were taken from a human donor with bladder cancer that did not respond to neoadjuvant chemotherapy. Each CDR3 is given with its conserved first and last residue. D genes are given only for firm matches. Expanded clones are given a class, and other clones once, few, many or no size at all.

CDR3aa: CASSYDQPQHF
CDR3nt: TGTGCCAGCAGTTACGATCAGCCCCAGCATTTT
v_gene: TRBV28
abundance: medium-sized
d_gene: .
j_gene: TRBJ1-5

CDR3aa: CASSYSTTSGPYEQYF
CDR3nt: TGTGCCAGCAGTTACTCCACGACTAGCGGGCCCTACGAGCAGTACTTC
v_gene: TRBV6-2/TRBV6-3
abundance: hyperexpanded
d_gene: TRBD2
j_gene: TRBJ2-7

CDR3aa: CASRQGASYEQYF
CDR3nt: TGTGCCAGCAGACAGGGGGCCTCCTACGAGCAGTACTTC
v_gene: TRBV2
abundance: .
d_gene: TRBD1
j_gene: TRBJ2-7

CDR3aa: CASTPFGGTSTDTQYF
CDR3nt: TGTGCCAGCACCCCGTTTGGGGGAACTAGCACAGATACGCAGTATTTT
v_gene: TRBV5-4
abundance: many
d_gene: .
j_gene: TRBJ2-3